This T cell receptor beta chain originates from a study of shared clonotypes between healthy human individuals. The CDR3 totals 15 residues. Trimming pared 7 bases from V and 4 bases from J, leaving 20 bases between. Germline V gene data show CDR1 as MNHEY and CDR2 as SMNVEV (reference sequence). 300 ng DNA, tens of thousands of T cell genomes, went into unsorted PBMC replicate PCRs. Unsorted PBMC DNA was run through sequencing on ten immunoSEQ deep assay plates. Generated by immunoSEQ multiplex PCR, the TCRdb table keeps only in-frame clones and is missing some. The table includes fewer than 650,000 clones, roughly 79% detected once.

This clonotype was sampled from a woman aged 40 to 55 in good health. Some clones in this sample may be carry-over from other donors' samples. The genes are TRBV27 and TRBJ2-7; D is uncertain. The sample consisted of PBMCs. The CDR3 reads CASKLSRTGLYEQYF. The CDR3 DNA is TGTGCCAGCAAACTCTCCCGGACGGGCCTTTACGAGCAGTACTTC.